The rows below give T cell receptor beta chains drawn from one sample of a study of blood T cell repertoires in COVID-19. The protocol was immunoSEQ multiplex PCR, while the TCRdb copy is restricted to in-frame clones and leaves out a portion. The table lists 200,000 to 250,000 clones, 70% to 90% of them singletons, with 11% in the top ten. Sequencing input: PBMCs or T cells enriched from blood (not recorded which). The receptor set was obtained from a man aged 25 to 40 who had recovered from COVID-19. The CDR3 runs from the conserved cysteine through the conserved F or W. D genes are given only for firm matches. Clone sizes are given selectively: once, few, many, or a class where the clone is expanded.

D,size,J,V,CDR3,DNA
TRBD1,-,TRBJ2-5,TRBV10-2,CASSFRTGDKETQYF,TGCGCCAGCAGTTTTCGGACAGGGGATAAAGAGACCCAGTACTTC
TRBD2,-,TRBJ2-1,TRBV9,CASSVVSSGVNEQFF,TGTGCCAGCAGCGTAGTGTCTAGCGGGGTCAATGAGCAGTTCTTC
TRBD1,-,TRBJ1-6,TRBV6-5,CASSYSGTVLSPLHF,TGTGCCAGCAGTTACTCCGGGACAGTCCTATCACCCCTCCACTTT
-,-,TRBJ1-3,TRBV5-1,CASKGGFSGNTIYF,TGCGCCAGTAAAGGCGGCTTCTCTGGAAACACCATATATTTT
-,-,TRBJ2-3,TRBV5-4,CASSSGQMYIGTDTQYF,TGTGCCAGCAGCTCAGGACAGATGTATATAGGCACAGATACGCAGTATTTT
-,once,TRBJ1-3,TRBV11-2,CASTLSQSNTIYF,TGTGCCAGCACCCTTTCCCAGTCCAACACCATATATTTT
TRBD2,-,TRBJ2-1,TRBV7-2,CASSLVVGTSGRAAEQFF,TGTGCCAGCAGCTTAGTCGTGGGGACTAGCGGGAGGGCCGCTGAGCAGTTCTTC
-,few,TRBJ2-7,TRBV13,CASTTGGSSYEQYF,TGTGCCAGCACCACTGGGGGGAGCTCCTACGAGCAGTACTTC
-,-,TRBJ2-3,TRBV18,CASSLTESTDTQYF,TGTGCCAGCTCACTCACAGAGAGCACAGATACGCAGTATTTT
-,-,TRBJ2-5,TRBV29-1,CSVQGPGETQYF,TGCAGCGTTCAGGGGCCAGGAGAGACCCAGTACTTC
-,-,TRBJ1-2,TRBV28,CASSYAGHGYTF,TGTGCCAGCAGTTATGCAGGGCATGGCTACACCTTC
TRBD2,-,TRBJ2-1,TRBV7-8,CASSLGTSLYEQFF,TGTGCCAGCAGCTTAGGGACTAGTCTGTATGAGCAGTTCTTC
-,-,TRBJ2-2,TRBV11-2,CASSLDTGPGELFF,TGTGCCAGCAGCTTAGATACAGGGCCCGGGGAGCTGTTTTTT
TRBD1,-,TRBJ1-2,TRBV10-3,CAISERQGESEGYTF,TGTGCCATCAGTGAACGACAGGGGGAGTCGGAGGGCTACACCTTC
TRBD1,-,TRBJ1-2,TRBV30,CAWSVRDRGVYTF,TGTGCCTGGAGCGTGAGGGACAGGGGGGTCTACACCTTC
TRBD1,-,TRBJ2-7,TRBV5-1,CASSLPGTGIDEQYF,TGCGCCAGCAGCTTGCCCGGGACAGGGATCGACGAGCAGTACTTC
TRBD2,once,TRBJ2-3,TRBV19,CASRGGLGAPRDTQYF,TGTGCCAGTCGGGGGGGCTTGGGGGCACCTAGAGATACGCAGTATTTT
-,once,TRBJ2-7,TRBV3-1/TRBV3-2,CASSQEQGSGQYF,TGTGCCAGCAGCCAAGAACAGGGAAGTGGGCAGTACTTC
-,-,TRBJ1-2,TRBV5-1,CASRTSTNYGYTF,TGCGCCAGCCGGACTTCAACTAACTATGGCTACACCTTC
TRBD1,-,TRBJ1-2,TRBV6-1,CASSGPSGQFIPGYTF,TGTGCCAGCAGTGGTCCCTCGGGACAGTTTATTCCTGGCTACACCTTC
TRBD2,-,TRBJ2-3,TRBV6-5,CASSPSGGATDTQYF,TGTGCCAGCAGTCCTAGCGGGGGGGCTACGGATACGCAGTATTTT
TRBD2,-,TRBJ2-1,TRBV27,CASSPRLAEYNEQFF,TGTGCCAGCAGTCCAAGACTAGCGGAGTACAATGAGCAGTTCTTC
-,-,TRBJ2-7,TRBV5-1,CASSRSGGQPSYEQYF,TGCGCCAGCAGTAGATCGGGGGGCCAACCCTCCTACGAGCAGTACTTC
-,-,TRBJ2-3,TRBV7-3,CASSPGTETDTQYF,TGTGCCAGCAGTCCCGGGACTGAAACAGATACGCAGTATTTT
-,-,TRBJ2-3,TRBV7-9,CASSLAGALFTDTQYF,TGTGCCAGCAGCCTAGCAGGGGCCCTCTTCACAGATACGCAGTATTTT
-,-,TRBJ2-5,TRBV27,CASSLLGRKETQYF,TGTGCCAGCAGTTTATTAGGGAGGAAAGAGACCCAGTACTTC
TRBD1,-,TRBJ1-2,TRBV12-3/TRBV12-4,CASSQGDGYTF,TGTGCCAGCAGCCAGGGGGATGGCTACACCTTC
TRBD2,-,TRBJ2-1,TRBV28,CASSLTAAGGREQFF,TGTGCCAGCAGTTTAACGGCAGCGGGGGGGCGGGAGCAGTTCTTC
TRBD1,-,TRBJ2-5,TRBV11-2,CASSSLTGHQETQYF,TGTGCCAGCAGCTCTTTGACAGGGCACCAAGAGACCCAGTACTTC
-,-,TRBJ2-2,TRBV3-1/TRBV3-2,CASSSTNTGELFF,TGTGCCAGCAGCTCTACGAACACCGGGGAGCTGTTTTTT
TRBD1,-,TRBJ1-1,TRBV18,CASSPDRGNTEAFF,TGTGCCAGCTCACCGGACAGGGGGAACACTGAAGCTTTCTTT
TRBD2,-,TRBJ2-1,TRBV15,CATSRSLAGGNYNEQFF,TGTGCCACCAGCAGAAGTCTAGCGGGAGGAAACTACAATGAGCAGTTCTTC
-,-,TRBJ1-1,TRBV11-3,CASSSSSGSGEAFF,TGTGCCAGCAGCTCTTCTAGTGGGAGCGGGGAAGCTTTCTTT
-,-,TRBJ2-7,TRBV5-4,CASSLWGVGEQYF,TGTGCCAGCAGCTTGTGGGGGGTAGGGGAGCAGTACTTC
TRBD1,few,TRBJ1-6,TRBV7-9,CASSLVTGIGHNSPLHF,TGTGCCAGCAGCTTAGTGACAGGGATCGGCCATAATTCACCCCTCCACTTT
TRBD2,once,TRBJ2-5,TRBV11-2,CASSPLLAGGSETQYF,TGTGCCAGCAGCCCTCTACTAGCGGGGGGCTCAGAGACCCAGTACTTC
TRBD1,once,TRBJ2-4,TRBV9,CASSAGTGNIQYF,TGTGCCAGCAGCGCGGGGACAGGAAACATTCAGTACTTC
TRBD1,-,TRBJ1-1,TRBV2,CASSDTGGRTEAFF,TGTGCCAGCAGCGACACAGGGGGCCGCACTGAAGCTTTCTTT
TRBD1,-,TRBJ1-3,TRBV19,CASTPGTDGNTIYF,TGTGCCAGTACCCCCGGGACAGACGGAAACACCATATATTTT
-,-,TRBJ1-5,TRBV2,CASSQQGFSNQPQHF,TGTGCCAGCAGTCAACAGGGATTTAGCAATCAGCCCCAGCATTTT
TRBD2,few,TRBJ2-7,TRBV3-1/TRBV3-2,CASSQDGLATSYEQYF,TGTGCCAGCAGCCAAGATGGACTAGCTACCTCCTACGAGCAGTACTTC
TRBD1,few,TRBJ1-2,TRBV5-1,CASSLGQGVFGYTF,TGCGCCAGCAGCTTGGGACAGGGAGTTTTTGGCTACACCTTC
-,-,TRBJ1-5,TRBV12-3/TRBV12-4,CASSRTNNQPQHF,TGTGCCAGCAGCCGGACAAACAATCAGCCCCAGCATTTT
-,once,TRBJ1-4,TRBV28,CASSLGGLGGEKLFF,TGTGCCAGCAGCCTGGGGGGGCTAGGTGGTGAAAAACTGTTTTTT
-,-,TRBJ1-5,TRBV3-1/TRBV3-2,CASGYGGGNQPQHF,TGTGCCAGCGGCTACGGCGGGGGAAATCAGCCCCAGCATTTT
-,few,TRBJ2-2,TRBV7-3,CASSREGSTGELFF,TGTGCCAGCAGCCGTGAGGGATCCACCGGGGAGCTGTTTTTT
TRBD2,-,TRBJ2-3,TRBV5-7,CASSLGTSGGASTQYF,TGTGCCAGCAGCTTGGGGACTAGCGGGGGGGCAAGTACGCAGTATTTT
TRBD1,-,TRBJ2-7,TRBV30,CAWSQPGQGLYEQYF,TGTGCCTGGAGTCAACCGGGACAGGGTCTCTACGAGCAGTACTTC
-,-,TRBJ2-7,TRBV29-1,CSVRPGTGPSYEQYF,TGCAGCGTCCGCCCCGGCACAGGTCCTTCCTACGAGCAGTACTTC
TRBD1,-,TRBJ2-1,TRBV7-2,CASSPERGQGGEQFF,TGTGCCAGCAGCCCCGAGAGGGGACAGGGTGGTGAGCAGTTCTTC
-,-,TRBJ1-2,TRBV5-6,CASSLALRRDGYIF,TGTGCCAGCAGCTTGGCCCTACGGAGGGATGGCTACATCTTC
-,-,TRBJ1-2,TRBV4-3,CASSPGLKTYGYTF,TGCGCCAGCAGCCCCGGACTTAAGACGTATGGCTACACCTTC
TRBD1,-,TRBJ2-5,TRBV29-1,CSVWGIQGEETQYF,TGCAGCGTTTGGGGGATTCAGGGGGAAGAGACCCAGTACTTC
-,-,TRBJ1-2,TRBV30,CAWSIMTYGYTF,TGTGCCTGGAGTATCATGACTTATGGCTACACCTTC
-,-,TRBJ1-4,TRBV4-3,CASSRITGTNEKLFF,TGCGCCAGCAGCCGGATCACAGGGACTAATGAAAAACTGTTTTTT
TRBD1,-,TRBJ1-1,TRBV6-2/TRBV6-3,CASSYQGVNTEAFF,TGTGCCAGCAGTTATCAGGGGGTGAACACTGAAGCTTTCTTT
TRBD1,once,TRBJ2-7,TRBV18,CASSPEDRGAYF,TGTGCCAGCTCACCGGAGGACAGGGGGGCGTACTTC
-,-,TRBJ2-3,TRBV27,CASSLVGGASTDTQYF,TGTGCCAGCAGCCTCGTTGGAGGGGCGAGCACAGATACGCAGTATTTT
-,-,TRBJ1-5,TRBV6-2/TRBV6-3,CASSWKRGQPQHF,TGTGCCAGCAGTTGGAAAAGGGGTCAGCCCCAGCATTTT